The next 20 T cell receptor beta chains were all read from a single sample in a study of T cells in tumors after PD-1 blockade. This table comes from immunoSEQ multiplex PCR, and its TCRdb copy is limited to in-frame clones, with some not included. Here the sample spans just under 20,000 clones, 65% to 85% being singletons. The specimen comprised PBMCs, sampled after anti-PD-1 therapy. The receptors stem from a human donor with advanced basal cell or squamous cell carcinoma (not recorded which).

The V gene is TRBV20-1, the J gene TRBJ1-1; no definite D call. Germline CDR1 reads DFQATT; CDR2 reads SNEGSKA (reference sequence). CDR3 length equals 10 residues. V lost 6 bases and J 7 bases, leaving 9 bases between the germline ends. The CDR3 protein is CSASTYEAFF. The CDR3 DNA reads TGCAGTGCATCCACCTATGAAGCTTTCTTT.

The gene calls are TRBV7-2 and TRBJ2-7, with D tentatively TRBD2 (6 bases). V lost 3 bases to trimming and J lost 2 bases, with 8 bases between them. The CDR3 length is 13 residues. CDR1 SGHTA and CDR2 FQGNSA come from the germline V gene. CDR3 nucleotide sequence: TGTGCCAGCAGCTTGTCGGGAGCCTACGAGCAGTACTTC. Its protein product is CASSLSGAYEQYF. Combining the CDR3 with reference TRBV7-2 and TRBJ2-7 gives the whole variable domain GAGVSQSPSNKVTEKGKDVELRCDPISGHTALYWYRQSLGQGLEFLIYFQGNSAPDKSGLPSDRFSAERTGGSVSTLTIQRTQQEDSAVYLCASSLSGAYEQYFGPGTRLTVT.

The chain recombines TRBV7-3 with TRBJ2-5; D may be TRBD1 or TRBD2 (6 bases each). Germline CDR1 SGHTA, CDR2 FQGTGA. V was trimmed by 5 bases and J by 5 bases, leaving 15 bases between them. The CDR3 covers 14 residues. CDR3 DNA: TGTGCCAGCAGCCGCTCGGGGGCTCGGGAGACCCAGTACTTC. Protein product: CASSRSGARETQYF.

CDR3 in amino acids: CASGQGSTDTQYF. In nucleotides, the CDR3 is TGTGCCAGCGGACAGGGTAGCACAGATACGCAGTATTTT. The chain links TRBV7-9 to TRBJ2-3; 8 bases line up with TRBD1. In germline, CDR1 is SEHNR, CDR2 FQNEAQ (reference sequence). V lost 8 bases, J lost 0 bases, and 1 base stayed unmatched. CDR3 length equals 13 residues.

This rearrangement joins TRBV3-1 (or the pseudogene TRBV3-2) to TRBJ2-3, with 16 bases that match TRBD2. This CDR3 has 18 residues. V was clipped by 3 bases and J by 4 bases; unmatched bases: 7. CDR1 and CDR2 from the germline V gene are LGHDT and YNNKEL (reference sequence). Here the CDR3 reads CASSQMGLAGGHPDTQYF. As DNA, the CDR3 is TGTGCCAGCAGCCAGATGGGACTAGCGGGAGGGCACCCAGATACGCAGTATTTT.

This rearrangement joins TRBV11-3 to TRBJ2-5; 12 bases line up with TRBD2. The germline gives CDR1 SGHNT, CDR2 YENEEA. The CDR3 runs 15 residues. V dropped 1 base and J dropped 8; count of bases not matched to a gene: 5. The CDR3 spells CASSLVSSGRATQYF. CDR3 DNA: TGTGCCAGCAGCTTAGTCTCTAGCGGGAGGGCCACCCAGTACTTC.

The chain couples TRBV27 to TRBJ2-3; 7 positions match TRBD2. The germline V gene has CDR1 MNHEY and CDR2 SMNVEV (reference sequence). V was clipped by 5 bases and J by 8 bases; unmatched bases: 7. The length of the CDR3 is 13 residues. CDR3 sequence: CASSLSGTGTQYF. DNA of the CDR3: TGTGCCAGCAGTCTAAGCGGGACGGGTACGCAGTATTTT.

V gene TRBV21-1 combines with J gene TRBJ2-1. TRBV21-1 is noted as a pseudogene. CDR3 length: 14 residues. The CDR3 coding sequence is TGTGCCAGCAGCAGGGACGACTCCTACAATGAGCAGTTCTTC. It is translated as CASSRDDSYNEQFF.

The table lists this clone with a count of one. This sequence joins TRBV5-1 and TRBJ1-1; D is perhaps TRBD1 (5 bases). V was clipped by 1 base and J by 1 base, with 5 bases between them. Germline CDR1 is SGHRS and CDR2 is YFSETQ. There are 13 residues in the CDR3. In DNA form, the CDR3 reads TGCGCCAGCAGCTTGACAGGGAACACTGAAGCTTTCTTT. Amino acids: CASSLTGNTEAFF. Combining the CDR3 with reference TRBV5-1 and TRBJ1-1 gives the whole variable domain KAGVTQTPRYLIKTRGQQVTLSCSPISGHRSVSWYQQTPGQGLQFLFEYFSETQRNKGNFPGRFSGRQFSNSRSEMNVSTLELGDSALYLCASSLTGNTEAFFGQGTRLTVV.

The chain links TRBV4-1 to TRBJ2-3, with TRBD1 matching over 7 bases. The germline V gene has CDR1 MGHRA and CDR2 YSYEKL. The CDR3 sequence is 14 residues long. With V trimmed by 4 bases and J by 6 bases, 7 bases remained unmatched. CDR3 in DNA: TGCGCCAGCAGCCTGCGAACAGGGGCCGATACGCAGTATTTT. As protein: CASSLRTGADTQYF.

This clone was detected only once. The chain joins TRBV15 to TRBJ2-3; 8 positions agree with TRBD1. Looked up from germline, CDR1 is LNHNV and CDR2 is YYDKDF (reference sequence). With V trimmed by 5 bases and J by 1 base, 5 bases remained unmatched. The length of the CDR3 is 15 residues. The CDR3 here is CATSLGQGGTDTQYF. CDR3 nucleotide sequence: TGTGCCACCAGCCTAGGACAGGGCGGCACAGATACGCAGTATTTT. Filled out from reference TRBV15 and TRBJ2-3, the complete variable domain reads DAMVIQNPRYQVTQFGKPVTLSCSQTLNHNVMYWYQQKSSQAPKLLFHYYDKDFNNEADTPDNFQSRRPNTSFCFLDIRSPGLGDTAMYLCATSLGQGGTDTQYFGPGTRLTVL.

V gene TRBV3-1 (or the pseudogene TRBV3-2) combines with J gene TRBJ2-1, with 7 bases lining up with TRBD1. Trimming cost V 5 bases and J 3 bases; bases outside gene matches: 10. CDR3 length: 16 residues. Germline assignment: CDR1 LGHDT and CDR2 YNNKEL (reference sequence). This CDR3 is CASSSVTGQFYNEQFF. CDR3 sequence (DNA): TGTGCCAGCAGCTCCGTTACGGGACAGTTCTACAATGAGCAGTTCTTC.

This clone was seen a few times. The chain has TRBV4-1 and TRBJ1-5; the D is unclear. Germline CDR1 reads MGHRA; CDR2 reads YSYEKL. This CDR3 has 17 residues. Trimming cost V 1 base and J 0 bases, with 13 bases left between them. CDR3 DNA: TGCGCCAGCAGCCAAGTCGATGGGAAAGTTAGCAATCAGCCCCAGCATTTT. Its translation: CASSQVDGKVSNQPQHF.

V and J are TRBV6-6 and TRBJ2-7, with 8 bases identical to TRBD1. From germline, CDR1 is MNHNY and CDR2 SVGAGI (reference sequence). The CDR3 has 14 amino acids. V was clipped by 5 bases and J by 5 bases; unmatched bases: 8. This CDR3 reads CASSRHQGADEQYF. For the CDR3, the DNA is TGTGCCAGCAGTAGACACCAGGGGGCGGACGAGCAGTACTTC.

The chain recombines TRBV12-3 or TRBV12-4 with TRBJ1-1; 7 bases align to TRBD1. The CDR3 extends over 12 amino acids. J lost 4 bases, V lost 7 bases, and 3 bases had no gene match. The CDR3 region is CASTAGGTEAFF. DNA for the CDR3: TGTGCCAGCACCGCAGGGGGCACTGAAGCTTTCTTT.

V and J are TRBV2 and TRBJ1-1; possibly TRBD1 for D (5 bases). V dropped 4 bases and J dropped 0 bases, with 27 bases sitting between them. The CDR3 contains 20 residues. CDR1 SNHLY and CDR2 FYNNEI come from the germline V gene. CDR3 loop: CASSVWVATGDEILNTEAFF. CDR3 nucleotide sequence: TGTGCCAGCAGTGTATGGGTGGCCACAGGAGACGAGATCTTGAACACTGAAGCTTTCTTT.

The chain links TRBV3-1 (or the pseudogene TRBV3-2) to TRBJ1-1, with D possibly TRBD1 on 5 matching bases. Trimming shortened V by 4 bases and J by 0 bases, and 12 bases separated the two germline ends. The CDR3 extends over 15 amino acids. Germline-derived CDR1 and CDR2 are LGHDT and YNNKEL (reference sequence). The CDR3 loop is CASSRPGVMNTEAFF. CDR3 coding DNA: TGTGCCAGCAGCCGACCGGGGGTCATGAACACTGAAGCTTTCTTT.

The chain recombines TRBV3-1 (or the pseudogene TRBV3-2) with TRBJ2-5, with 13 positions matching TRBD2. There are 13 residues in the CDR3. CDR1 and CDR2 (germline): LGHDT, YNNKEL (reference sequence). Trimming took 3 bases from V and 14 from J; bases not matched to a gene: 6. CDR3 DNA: TGTGCCAGCAGCCAGACCGGGACTAGCGGGGTTTACTTC. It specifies CASSQTGTSGVYF.

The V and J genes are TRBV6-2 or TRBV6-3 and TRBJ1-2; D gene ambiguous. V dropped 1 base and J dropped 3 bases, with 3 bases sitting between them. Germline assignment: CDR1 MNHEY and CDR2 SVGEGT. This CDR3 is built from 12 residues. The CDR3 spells CASSYYDYGYTF. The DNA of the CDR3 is TGTGCCAGCAGTTACTATGACTATGGCTACACCTTC.

The CDR3 region is CASSQDGNSFEAFF. DNA for the CDR3: TGTGCCAGCAGCCAAGATGGGAACAGTTTTGAAGCTTTCTTT. The V call is TRBV14, the J call TRBJ1-1; D unresolved. Germline values: CDR1 SGHDN, CDR2 FVKESK. The CDR3 runs 14 residues. The V gene lost 0 bases and the J gene lost 7 bases, with 12 bases spanning the gap.